The clone carrying this T cell receptor beta chain occurred a few times. This sample is drawn from a study of T cells in Graves' hyperthyroidism and ophthalmopathy. Authors of the study amplified TCR beta CDR3 regions from RNA transcripts. The primer set for the first-round RT-PCR of the TCR CDR3 was HTBI. From the multiplex PCR reads, TCRdb called clonotypes with MiXCR, one entry per CDR3 protein. The profile shows hundreds of thousands of distinct CDR3 sequences, about 15% of them singletons. This CDR3 region has 14 residues. CDR1 and CDR2 (germline): GTSNPN, SVGIG (reference sequence). V was shortened by 1 base and J by 8 bases, with 17 bases between the two germline ends.

The V call is TRBV30, the J call TRBJ1-2; D is undetermined. The sample taken for sequencing was blood. The TCR originated in a young woman with Graves' hyperthyroidism that later progressed to Graves' ophthalmopathy. Here the CDR3 reads CAWSAGPGSRGYTF. CDR3 DNA sequence: TGTGCCTGGAGTGCAGGCCCAGGTTCGAGGGGCTACACCTTC. The full variable domain, rest sourced from reference TRBV30 and TRBJ1-2, is SQTIHQWPATLVQPVGSPLSLECTVEGTSNPNLYWYRQAAGRGLQLLFYSVGIGQISSEVPQNLSASRPQDRQFILSSKKLLLSDSGFYLCAWSAGPGSRGYTFGSGTRLTVV.